This TCR beta chain was profiled in a study of T cell responses to AZD1222 COVID-19 vaccine. A remark on this clone: Its antigen is not known.

General study findings and limits: Clonal diversity was possibly underestimated, and the donors were mostly white British, with more females. Just a handful of AZD1222 recipients tested seropositive at baseline. Spike-specific TCR breadth and depth grew following two AZD1222 doses.

The CDR3 sequence is 13 residues long. Germline loops: CDR1 LNHDA, CDR2 SQIVND (reference sequence). Trimming took off 7 bases at V and 4 bases at J, with 10 bases between the two ends. The protocol was immunoSEQ multiplex PCR, while the TCRdb copy is restricted to in-frame clones and leaves out a portion. The sample has tens of thousands of clones, under 90% seen once. The specimen comprised peripheral blood, sampled on day 0 of AZD1222 vaccination. This TCR was sampled from an adult in good health. This chain connects TRBV19 to TRBJ2-2; D is perhaps TRBD1 (5 bases). The CDR3 nucleotides are TGTGCCAGTACCATAGGGGTCACCGGGGAGCTGTTTTTT. Protein product: CASTIGVTGELFF.